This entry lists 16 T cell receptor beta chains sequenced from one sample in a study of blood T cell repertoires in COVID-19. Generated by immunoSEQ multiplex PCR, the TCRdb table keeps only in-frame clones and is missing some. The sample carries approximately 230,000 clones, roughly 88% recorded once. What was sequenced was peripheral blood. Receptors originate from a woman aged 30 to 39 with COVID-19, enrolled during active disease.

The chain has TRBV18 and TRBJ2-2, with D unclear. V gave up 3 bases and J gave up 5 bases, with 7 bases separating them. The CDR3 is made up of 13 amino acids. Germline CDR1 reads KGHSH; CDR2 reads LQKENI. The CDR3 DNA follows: TGTGCCAGCTCACCGGCCGCTACCGGGGAGCTGTTTTTT. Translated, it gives CASSPAATGELFF.

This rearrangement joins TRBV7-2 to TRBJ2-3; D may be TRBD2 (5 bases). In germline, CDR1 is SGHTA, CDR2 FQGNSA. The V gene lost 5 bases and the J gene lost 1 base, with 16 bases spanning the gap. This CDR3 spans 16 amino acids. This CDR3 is CASSPSSGAGTDTQYF. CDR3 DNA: TGTGCCAGCAGCCCTTCCAGCGGTGCCGGCACAGATACGCAGTATTTT.

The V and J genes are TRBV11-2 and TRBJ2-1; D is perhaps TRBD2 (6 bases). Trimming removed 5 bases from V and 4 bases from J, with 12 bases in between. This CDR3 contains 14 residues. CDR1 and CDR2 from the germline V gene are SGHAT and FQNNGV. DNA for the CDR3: TGTGCCAGCAGCCCAGGCGGGACTTACAATGAGCAGTTCTTC. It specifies CASSPGGTYNEQFF. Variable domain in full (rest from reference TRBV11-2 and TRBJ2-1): EAGVAQSPRYKIIEKRQSVAFWCNPISGHATLYWYQQILGQGPKLLIQFQNNGVVDDSQLPKDRFSAERLKGVDSTLKIQPAKLEDSAVYLCASSPGGTYNEQFFGPGTRLTVL.

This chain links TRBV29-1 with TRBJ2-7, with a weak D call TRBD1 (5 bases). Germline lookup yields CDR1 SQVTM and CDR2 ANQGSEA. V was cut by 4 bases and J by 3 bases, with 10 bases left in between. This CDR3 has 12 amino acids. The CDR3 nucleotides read TGCAGCGTTGGCAGGGCAGGCTACGAGCAGTACTTC. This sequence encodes CSVGRAGYEQYF.

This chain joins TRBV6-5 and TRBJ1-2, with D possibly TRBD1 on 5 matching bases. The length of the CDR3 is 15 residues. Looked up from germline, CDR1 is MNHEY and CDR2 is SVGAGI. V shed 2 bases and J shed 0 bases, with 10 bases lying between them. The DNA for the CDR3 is TGTGCCAGCAGTTACGAAGACAGTTCTAACTATGGCTACACCTTC. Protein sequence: CASSYEDSSNYGYTF.

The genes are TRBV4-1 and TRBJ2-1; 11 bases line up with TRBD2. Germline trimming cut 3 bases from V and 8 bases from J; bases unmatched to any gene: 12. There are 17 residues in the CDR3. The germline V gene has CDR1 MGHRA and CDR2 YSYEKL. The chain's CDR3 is CASSHLSGGVGGDEQFF. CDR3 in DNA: TGCGCCAGCAGCCACCTTAGCGGGGGGGTGGGTGGCGATGAGCAGTTCTTC.

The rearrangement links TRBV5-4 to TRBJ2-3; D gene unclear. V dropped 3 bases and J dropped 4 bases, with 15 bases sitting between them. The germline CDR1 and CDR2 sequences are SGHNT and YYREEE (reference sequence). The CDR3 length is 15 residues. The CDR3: CASSSDPMAADTQYF. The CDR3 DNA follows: TGTGCCAGCAGCTCCGATCCGATGGCCGCAGATACGCAGTATTTT.

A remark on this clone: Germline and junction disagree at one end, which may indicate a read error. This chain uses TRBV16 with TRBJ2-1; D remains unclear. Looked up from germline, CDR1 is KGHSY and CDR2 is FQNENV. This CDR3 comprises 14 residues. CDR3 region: CASSPRAVYDEQFF. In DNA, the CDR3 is TGTGCCAGCAGCCCCCGTGCGGTCTACGATGAGCAGTTCTTC.

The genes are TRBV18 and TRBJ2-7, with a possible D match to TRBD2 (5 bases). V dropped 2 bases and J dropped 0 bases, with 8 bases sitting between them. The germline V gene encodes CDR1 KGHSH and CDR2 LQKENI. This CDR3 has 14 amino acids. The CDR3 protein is CASSPARASYEQYF. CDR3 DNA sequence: TGTGCCAGCTCACCAGCGCGGGCCTCCTACGAGCAGTACTTC.

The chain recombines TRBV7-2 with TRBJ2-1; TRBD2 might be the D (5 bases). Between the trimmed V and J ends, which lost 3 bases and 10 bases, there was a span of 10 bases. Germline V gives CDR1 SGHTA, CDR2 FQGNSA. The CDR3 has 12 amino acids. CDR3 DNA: TGTGCCAGCAGCTTTCCGGGAAGCGAGCAGTTCTTC. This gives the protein CASSFPGSEQFF.

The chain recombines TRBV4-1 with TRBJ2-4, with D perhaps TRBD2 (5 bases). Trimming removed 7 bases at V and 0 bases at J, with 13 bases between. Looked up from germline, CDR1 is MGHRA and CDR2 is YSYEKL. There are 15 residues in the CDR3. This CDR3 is CASTPLGLAKNIQYF. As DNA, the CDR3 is TGCGCCAGCACCCCCCTTGGACTAGCCAAAAACATTCAGTACTTC.

The CDR3, as DNA: TGTGCCAGCAGCTTACGAGCCTACGAGCAGTACTTC. This sequence encodes CASSLRAYEQYF. The V and J genes are TRBV7-9 and TRBJ2-7; D is undetermined. The CDR3 loop spans 12 amino acids. V was cut by 2 bases and J by 2 bases, with 4 bases left in between. Per the germline V gene, CDR1 is SEHNR and CDR2 is FQNEAQ (reference sequence). Drawing the rest from reference TRBV7-9 and TRBJ2-7, the complete variable domain is DTGVSQNPRHKITKRGQNVTFRCDPISEHNRLYWYRQTLGQGPEFLTYFQNEAQLEKSRLLSDRFSAERPKGSFSTLEIQRTEQGDSAMYLCASSLRAYEQYFGPGTRLTVT.

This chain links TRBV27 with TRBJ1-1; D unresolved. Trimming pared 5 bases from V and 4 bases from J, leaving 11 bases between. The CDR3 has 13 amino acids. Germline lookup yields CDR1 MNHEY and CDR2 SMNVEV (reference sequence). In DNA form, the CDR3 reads TGTGCCAGCAGTCCGGTAGCGGGCACTGAAGCTTTCTTT. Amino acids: CASSPVAGTEAFF.

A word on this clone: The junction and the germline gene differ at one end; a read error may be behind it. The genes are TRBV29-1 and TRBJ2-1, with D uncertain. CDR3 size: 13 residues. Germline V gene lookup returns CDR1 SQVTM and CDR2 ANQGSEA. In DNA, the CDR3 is TGCAGCGTTCAAGAGAGCTCCTACAATGAGCAGTTCTTC. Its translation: CSVQESSYNEQFF.

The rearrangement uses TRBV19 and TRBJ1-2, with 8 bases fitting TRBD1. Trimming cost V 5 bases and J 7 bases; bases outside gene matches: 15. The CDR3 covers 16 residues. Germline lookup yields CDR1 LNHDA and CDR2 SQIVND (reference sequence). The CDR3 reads CASSPPDRATAPGYTF. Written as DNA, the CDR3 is TGTGCCAGTAGTCCTCCGGACAGGGCGACCGCCCCTGGCTACACCTTC.

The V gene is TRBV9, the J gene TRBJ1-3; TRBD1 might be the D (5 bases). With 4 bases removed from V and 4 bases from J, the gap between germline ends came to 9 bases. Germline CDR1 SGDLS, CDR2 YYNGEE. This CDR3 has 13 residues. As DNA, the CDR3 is TGTGCCAGCAGCTCAGGGTCCGGAAACACCATATATTTT. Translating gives CASSSGSGNTIYF.